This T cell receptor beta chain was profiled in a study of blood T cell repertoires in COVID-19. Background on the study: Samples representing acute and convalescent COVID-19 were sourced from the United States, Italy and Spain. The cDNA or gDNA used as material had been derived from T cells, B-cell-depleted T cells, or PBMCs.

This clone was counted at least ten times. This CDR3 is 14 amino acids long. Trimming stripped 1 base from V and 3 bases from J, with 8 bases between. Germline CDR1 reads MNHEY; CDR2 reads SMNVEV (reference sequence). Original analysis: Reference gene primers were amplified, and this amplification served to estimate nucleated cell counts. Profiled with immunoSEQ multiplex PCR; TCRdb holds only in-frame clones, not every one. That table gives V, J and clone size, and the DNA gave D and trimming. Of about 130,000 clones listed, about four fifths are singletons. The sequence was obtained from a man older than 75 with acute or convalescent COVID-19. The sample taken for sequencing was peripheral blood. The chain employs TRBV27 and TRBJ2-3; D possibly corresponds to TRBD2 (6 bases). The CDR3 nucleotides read TGTGCCAGCAGTTTATGGGGGGAGACAGATACGCAGTATTTT. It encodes CASSLWGETDTQYF.